One and the same sample provided the 10 T cell receptor beta chains below, sequenced in a study of somatic mutations in cytotoxic T cells in rheumatoid arthritis. The data were produced by immunoSEQ multiplex PCR, yet TCRdb's version contains in-frame clones alone and is incomplete. The sample has over 8,000 clones, roughly four fifths seen once. Sequencing used CD8+ T cells sorted from blood. The receptors were gathered from a woman aged 45-59 years in good health.

As to this clone: The same CDR3 arises from other DNA sequences in this sample as well. V is TRBV7-9 and J is TRBJ2-7, with 9 bases fitting TRBD1. The CDR3 covers 16 residues. Germline CDR1 SEHNR, CDR2 FQNEAQ (reference sequence). The ends lost 1 base at V and 1 base at J; junction bases unmatched: 5. In DNA, the CDR3 is TGTGCCAGCAGCTTAGTAGGACAGGGGCGATCCTACGAGCAGTACTTC. Encoded protein: CASSLVGQGRSYEQYF.

The chain couples TRBV7-9 to TRBJ1-2, with D possibly matching TRBD1 (5 bases). Germline V CDR1 and CDR2: SEHNR, FQNEAQ (reference sequence). The germline V and J ends were trimmed by 6 bases and 4 bases, with 15 bases remaining between them. There are 14 residues in the CDR3. The CDR3 is CASSFMTVSYGYTF. Written as DNA, the CDR3 is TGTGCCAGCAGTTTTATGACAGTTAGCTATGGCTACACCTTC.

This clone was recorded a few times. V usage is TRBV7-9 and J usage is TRBJ1-1; maybe TRBD1 (5 bases). The CDR3 length is 15 residues. Germline assignment: CDR1 SEHNR and CDR2 FQNEAQ (reference sequence). Trimming pared 5 bases from V and 1 base from J, leaving 14 bases between. Here the CDR3 reads CASSGGTTENTEAFF. The DNA for the CDR3 is TGTGCCAGCAGCGGAGGGACTACAGAGAACACTGAAGCTTTCTTT.

The J gene is TRBJ1-5, the V gene TRBV13, with no clear D. With 6 bases removed from V and 3 bases from J, the gap between germline ends came to 9 bases. This CDR3 comprises 13 residues. The V gene's germline CDR1 is PRHDT and CDR2 FYEKMQ (reference sequence). The CDR3: CASSPSPNQPQHF. In nucleotides, the CDR3 is TGTGCCAGCAGTCCCTCCCCCAATCAGCCCCAGCATTTT.

CDR3 sequence: CASSKGLSSYNSPLHF. The CDR3 bases are TGTGCCAGTAGTAAGGGACTGAGCTCCTATAATTCACCCCTCCACTTT. This chain connects TRBV19 to TRBJ1-6, with D tentatively TRBD1 (5 bases). V gave up 4 bases and J gave up 0 bases, with 10 bases separating them. The length of the CDR3 is 16 residues. Germline CDR1 is LNHDA and CDR2 is SQIVND (reference sequence).

This clone appeared a single time. V gene TRBV11-2 combines with J gene TRBJ2-5; 9 bases fit TRBD2. The CDR3 spans 17 residues. Germline CDR1 and CDR2: SGHAT and FQNNGV. V lost 1 base and J lost 0; bases outside the gene matches: 6. The CDR3: CASSLVGVAGDQETQYF. For the CDR3, the DNA is TGTGCCAGCAGCTTAGTCGGGGTAGCGGGGGACCAAGAGACCCAGTACTTC.

The chain joins TRBV27 to TRBJ2-7, with D perhaps TRBD2 (5 bases). This CDR3 is built from 14 residues. V gave up 3 bases and J gave up 7 bases, with 16 bases separating them. The germline CDR1 and CDR2 sequences are MNHEY and SMNVEV (reference sequence). The CDR3 sequence is CASSLGGASGEQYF. The CDR3 nucleotides read TGTGCCAGCAGTTTGGGCGGAGCCTCGGGGGAGCAGTACTTC.

J is TRBJ2-7 and V is TRBV5-1, with D possibly matching TRBD2 (6 bases). Germline V gives CDR1 SGHRS, CDR2 YFSETQ. This CDR3 has 16 residues. V shed 0 bases and J shed 0 bases, with 13 bases lying between them. CDR3 sequence: CASSLAGGLSSYEQYF. The CDR3 DNA sequence: TGCGCCAGCAGCTTGGCTGGGGGGTTGAGCTCCTACGAGCAGTACTTC.

This chain joins TRBV6-5 and TRBJ2-3; 10 bases align to TRBD2. Germline CDR1 is MNHEY and CDR2 is SVGAGI. The CDR3 length is 15 residues. V shed 5 bases and J 1 base; nucleotides not matched to a gene: 3. The chain's CDR3 is CASSALAGGTDTQYF. The CDR3 nucleotides are TGTGCCAGCAGTGCCCTAGCGGGGGGCACAGATACGCAGTATTTT.

The chain joins TRBV4-2 to TRBJ2-1, with D maybe TRBD2 (6 bases). The germline V gene has CDR1 LGHNA and CDR2 YNFKEQ. The CDR3 is 14 residues long. Trimming took off 0 bases at V and 9 bases at J, with 12 bases between the two ends. The CDR3 sequence is CASSQDPSEGEQFF. The CDR3 bases are TGTGCCAGCAGCCAAGATCCTAGCGAGGGTGAGCAGTTCTTC.